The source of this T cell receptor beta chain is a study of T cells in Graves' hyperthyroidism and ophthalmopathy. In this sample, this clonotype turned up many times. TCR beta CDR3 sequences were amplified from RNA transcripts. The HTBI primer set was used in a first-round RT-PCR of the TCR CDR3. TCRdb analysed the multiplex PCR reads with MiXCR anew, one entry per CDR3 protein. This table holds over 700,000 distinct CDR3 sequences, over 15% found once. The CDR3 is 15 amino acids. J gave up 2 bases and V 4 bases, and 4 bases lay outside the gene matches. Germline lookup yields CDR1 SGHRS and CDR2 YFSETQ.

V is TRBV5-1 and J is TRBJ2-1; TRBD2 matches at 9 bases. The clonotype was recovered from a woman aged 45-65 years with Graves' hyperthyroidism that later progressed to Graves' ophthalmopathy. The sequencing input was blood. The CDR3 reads CASSRGGATYNEQFF. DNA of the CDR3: TGCGCCAGCAGCCGCGGGGGGGCCACCTACAATGAGCAGTTCTTC.